This passage covers 20 T cell receptor beta chains from one sample sequenced in a study of T cells in Graves' hyperthyroidism and ophthalmopathy. Regions amplified from RNA transcripts were the TCR beta CDR3 regions. With the HTBI primer set, the TCR CDR3 went through a first round of RT-PCR. MiXCR was run by TCRdb on the multiplex PCR reads, yielding one entry per CDR3 protein. The sample lists some 770,000 distinct CDR3 sequences, roughly 17% seen once, with 8.4% in the top ten. The sequencing input was blood. These receptors all come from a man younger than 35 with Graves' hyperthyroidism.

This clonotype was counted a few times. The V call is TRBV6-2 or TRBV6-3, the J call TRBJ1-5; maybe TRBD1 (5 bases). The CDR3 is 16 amino acids. Germline V gene lookup returns CDR1 MNHEY and CDR2 SVGEGT. Trimming removed 6 bases at V and 9 bases at J, with 24 bases between. In DNA form, the CDR3 reads TGTGCCAGCAGCTACCGGGCAGGGCAAGACCTTTTGCCCCAGCATTTT. Its translation is CASSYRAGQDLLPQHF.

The table lists this clonotype with many counts. The CDR3 region is CASSPGSVQETQYF. The CDR3 DNA reads as TGTGCCAGCAGCCCCGGGTCTGTCCAAGAGACCCAGTACTTC. The chain carries TRBV2 and TRBJ2-5; D unclear. CDR1 and CDR2 (germline): SNHLY, FYNNEI. Trimming pared 6 bases from V and 1 base from J, leaving 12 bases between. The CDR3 consists of 14 residues.

The sample holds many counts of this clonotype. The rearrangement uses TRBV18 and TRBJ2-7, with TRBD2 matching 11 bases. Germline V gene sequence: CDR1 KGHSH, CDR2 LQKENI. With 3 bases clipped from V and 7 bases from J, the junction kept 5 bases outside the gene matches. The CDR3 length is 14 residues. The CDR3 spells CASSPLAGGGEQYF. CDR3 nucleotides: TGTGCCAGCTCACCGCTAGCGGGAGGTGGTGAGCAGTACTTC.

The genes are TRBV30 and TRBJ2-5; TRBD1 matches 9 bases. The CDR3 extends over 17 amino acids. Unmatched junction bases numbered 14, after V lost 2 bases and J lost 4 bases. Germline assignment: CDR1 GTSNPN and CDR2 SVGIG (reference sequence). CDR3 residues: CAWSPIPGTGRVETQYF. The CDR3 coding sequence is TGTGCCTGGAGTCCCATCCCGGGGACAGGGAGGGTAGAGACCCAGTACTTC.

This clonotype was detected ten times or more. The CDR3 loop is CASSSEGGDDEQFF. The CDR3 coding sequence is TGTGCCAGCAGTTCGGAGGGAGGGGACGATGAGCAGTTCTTC. V is TRBV28 and J is TRBJ2-1; 7 bases are shared with TRBD2. The CDR3 length is 14 residues. Germline CDR1 is MDHEN and CDR2 is SYDVKM. V lost 4 bases to trimming and J lost 8 bases; unmatched junction nucleotides: 8.

This clonotype has only a few counts. The V call is TRBV2, the J call TRBJ1-5, with D tentatively TRBD1 (5 bases). CDR1 and CDR2 from the germline V gene are SNHLY and FYNNEI. The CDR3 covers 13 residues. Deletions cut 8 bases from V and 4 bases from J, with 12 bases between. CDR3 residues: CASCRDGNQPQHF. The CDR3 nucleotides are TGTGCCAGCTGCCGGGACGGGAATCAGCCCCAGCATTTT.

This clonotype was seen repeatedly, ten times or more. The J gene is TRBJ2-1, the V gene TRBV7-3; D call uncertain. The ends were cut back, 4 bases at V and 9 bases at J, with 10 bases in the middle. The CDR3 totals 12 residues. CDR1 is SGHTA and CDR2 is FQGTGA in the germline V gene. CDR3 nucleotides: TGTGCCAGCAGCTCCCTTTCGGGTGAGCAGTTCTTC. Encoded protein: CASSSLSGEQFF. The full variable domain, completed using reference TRBV7-3 and TRBJ2-1, is GAGVSQTPSNKVTEKGKYVELRCDPISGHTALYWYRQSLGQGPEFLIYFQGTGAADDSGLPNDRFFAVRPEGSVSTLKIQRTERGDSAVYLCASSSLSGEQFFGPGTRLTVL.

V is TRBV4-1 and J is TRBJ1-4; D not resolved. The V gene lost 0 bases and the J gene lost 10 bases, with 12 bases spanning the gap. Germline V gene data show CDR1 as MGHRA and CDR2 as YSYEKL. The CDR3 has 14 residues. CDR3 in DNA: TGCGCCAGCAGCCAAGAGGGCCTCGGCGGAAAACTGTTTTTT. This gives the protein CASSQEGLGGKLFF.

This clonotype was observed many times. The chain has TRBV12-3 or TRBV12-4 and TRBJ2-2; 10 nucleotides align to TRBD2. The length of the CDR3 is 13 residues. Trimming removed 11 bases from V and 4 bases from J; junction bases left unmatched: 4. The CDR3 DNA reads as TGTGCCCAAAGCGGGAGGGCCACCGGGGAGCTGTTTTTT. Its protein product is CAQSGRATGELFF.

This clonotype appeared a few times. V gene TRBV3-1 combines with J gene TRBJ2-3; tentatively, D is TRBD2 (5 bases). The germline V and J ends were trimmed by 1 base and 5 bases, with 16 bases remaining between them. Germline lookup yields CDR1 LGHDT and CDR2 YNNKEL (reference sequence). This CDR3 spans 16 amino acids. In nucleotides, the CDR3 is TGTGCCAGCAGCCAAGCCGGGCGGGTCCTAGGAGATACGCAGTATTTT. Protein: CASSQAGRVLGDTQYF.

This clonotype appeared a few times. The genes are TRBV30 and TRBJ2-5; 7 bases line up with TRBD1. Germline V gene lookup returns CDR1 GTSNPN and CDR2 SVGIG (reference sequence). V shed 1 base, J shed 9 bases, and the junction held 11 bases outside the gene matches. There are 14 residues in the CDR3. This CDR3 reads CAWSGAGTAGPQYF. As DNA, the CDR3 is TGTGCCTGGAGTGGGGCCGGGACAGCCGGGCCCCAGTACTTC.

The V gene is TRBV6-2 or TRBV6-3, the J gene TRBJ1-1; D unresolved. The V gene's germline CDR1 is MNHEY and CDR2 SVGEGT. The V gene lost 2 bases and the J gene lost 4 bases, with 5 bases spanning the gap. The CDR3 totals 12 residues. CDR3 region: CASSYGSTEAFF. The CDR3 DNA reads as TGTGCCAGCAGTTACGGGAGCACTGAAGCTTTCTTT.

This clonotype has at least ten counts. The CDR3: CASSSPTGENTEAFF. The CDR3 DNA follows: TGTGCCAGCAGTTCACCGACAGGGGAGAACACTGAAGCTTTCTTT. The chain links TRBV28 to TRBJ1-1, with TRBD1 identical over 8 bases. Trimming cost V 4 bases and J 1 base; bases outside gene matches: 5. This CDR3 is 15 amino acids long. Germline loops: CDR1 MDHEN, CDR2 SYDVKM.

This clonotype has at least ten counts. As DNA, the CDR3 is TGTGCTAGTGGTTTGGTATTGGGTCGGGAGGGCCCCTACAATGAGCAGTTCTTC. Translation gives CASGLVLGREGPYNEQFF. J is TRBJ2-1 and V is TRBV12-5; 8 bases fit TRBD2. Germline V lookup: CDR1 LGHNT, CDR2 FRNRAP. The CDR3 spans 18 residues. Trimming removed 0 bases from V and 2 bases from J; junction bases left unmatched: 9.

The chain employs TRBV12-5 and TRBJ2-1; D might be TRBD1 or TRBD2, each matching 6 bases. V lost 0 bases and J 2 bases, leaving 8 bases between the germline ends. Germline values: CDR1 LGHNT, CDR2 FRNRAP. This CDR3 contains 15 residues. CDR3 sequence (DNA): TGTGCTAGTGGTTTGGTAGGGGGGACCTACAATGAGCAGTTCTTC. This codes for CASGLVGGTYNEQFF. Drawing the rest from reference TRBV12-5 and TRBJ2-1, the complete variable domain is DARVTQTPRHKVTEMGQEVTMRCQPILGHNTVFWYRQTMMQGLELLAYFRNRAPLDDSGMPKDRFSAEMPDATLATLKIQPSEPRDSAVYFCASGLVGGTYNEQFFGPGTRLTVL.

This clonotype was counted only a few times. This rearrangement joins TRBV6-2 or TRBV6-3 to TRBJ2-7; 12 nucleotides align to TRBD2. The germline gives CDR1 MNHEY, CDR2 SVGEGT. The V gene end was trimmed by 0 bases and the J gene end by 5 bases; junction bases not matched to a gene: 5. This CDR3 region has 16 residues. The chain's CDR3 is CASSYSLTSGSHEQYF. The CDR3 DNA reads TGTGCCAGCAGTTACTCCTTGACTAGCGGGAGCCACGAGCAGTACTTC.

This clonotype was counted only a few times. The chain links TRBV28 to TRBJ2-1, with D unresolved. There are 15 residues in the CDR3. Germline V gene sequence: CDR1 MDHEN, CDR2 SYDVKM. Trimming shortened V by 5 bases and J by 3 bases, and 14 bases separated the two germline ends. In nucleotides, the CDR3 is TGTGCCAGCAGTCCGGACGAAGAGTTCTACAATGAGCAGTTCTTC. It codes for CASSPDEEFYNEQFF.

This clonotype was detected a few times. The chain employs TRBV3-1 and TRBJ1-2, with 9 bases matching TRBD1. Looked up from germline, CDR1 is LGHDT and CDR2 is YNNKEL (reference sequence). The CDR3 is 16 residues long. Trimming cost V 1 base and J 6 bases; bases outside gene matches: 9. The CDR3 sequence is CASSQGDRAPVDGYTF. In nucleotides, the CDR3 is TGTGCCAGCAGCCAAGGGGACAGGGCCCCCGTGGATGGCTACACCTTC. Full variable domain (missing parts from reference TRBV3-1 and TRBJ1-2): DTAVSQTPKYLVTQMGNDKSIKCEQNLGHDTMYWYKQDSKKFLKIMFSYNNKELIINETVPNRFSPKSPDKAHLNLHINSLELGDSAVYFCASSQGDRAPVDGYTFGSGTRLTVV.

This clonotype was observed many times. V is TRBV28 and J is TRBJ2-5; the match to TRBD2 covers 8 bases. With 3 bases clipped from V and 5 bases from J, the junction kept 14 bases outside the gene matches. Germline V gene sequence: CDR1 MDHEN, CDR2 SYDVKM. The CDR3 is 17 amino acids. CDR3 sequence reads: CASSFGGSGGPSETQYF. CDR3 sequence (DNA): TGTGCCAGCAGTTTCGGAGGGTCGGGAGGGCCTAGTGAGACCCAGTACTTC.

V gene TRBV20-1 combines with J gene TRBJ1-2, with D possibly TRBD1 on 5 matching bases. The CDR3 extends over 15 amino acids. Germline-derived CDR1 and CDR2 are DFQATT and SNEGSKA (reference sequence). Trimming removed 2 bases at V and 4 bases at J, with 17 bases between. Here the CDR3 reads CSARRRRGESYGYTF. CDR3 DNA sequence: TGCAGTGCTAGACGACGTCGGGGGGAAAGCTATGGCTACACCTTC.